Described below is a single T cell receptor beta chain sequence and its context. Its target is not known. Germline CDR1 reads SGHRS; CDR2 reads YFSETQ. V trimming: 3 bases; J trimming: 0 bases; junction bases outside the gene matches: 13. The CDR3 extends over 18 amino acids. The data are from a study of T cell responses to AZD1222 COVID-19 vaccine. Notes on the study in general: Dominant at 160-218 and 743-854, vaccine-associated CD4 TCRs also spanned spike.

The protocol was immunoSEQ multiplex PCR, while the TCRdb copy is restricted to in-frame clones and leaves out a portion. Of some 130,000 clones in the sample, 88% were seen once. Source: peripheral blood, taken on day 0 of AZD1222 vaccination. The sequence was obtained from an adult in good health. The genes are TRBV5-1 and TRBJ1-2; 8 nucleotides match TRBD1. This CDR3 reads CASSYTPGQGTSNYGYTF. CDR3 DNA: TGCGCCAGCAGCTATACACCCGGACAGGGAACCTCTAACTATGGCTACACCTTC.